This is a list of T cell receptor beta chains from one sample in a study of cytomegalovirus exposure and HLA in healthy donors. Here immunoSEQ multiplex PCR was the method, and the copy in TCRdb shows in-frame clones only, minus some. The data show some 210,000 clones, over 80% seen once. Material: PBMCs. These receptors all stem from a woman in her 50s in good health and CMV-seropositive. CDR3s include the opening cysteine and the closing phenylalanine or tryptophan. The D gene is left open where the match is weak. Size is omitted from some rows. Given values are once, few, many or a class for expanded clones.

V	size	J	D	CDR3	DNA
TRBV29-1	.	TRBJ1-2	.	CSVEDPRADYGYTF	TGCAGCGTTGAAGATCCCAGGGCCGACTATGGCTACACCTTC
TRBV11-2	once	TRBJ2-3	TRBD2	CASSLGPLAGETTDTQYF	TGTGCCAGCAGCTTAGGGCCGCTAGCGGGGGAGACCACAGATACGCAGTATTTT
TRBV6-5	.	TRBJ2-7	.	CASSYHQGESYEQYF	TGTGCCAGCAGTTACCACCAGGGCGAGTCCTACGAGCAGTACTTC
TRBV5-1	.	TRBJ1-6	TRBD1	CASRPNTGTVDSPLHF	TGCGCCAGCAGACCGAACACCGGGACAGTCGATTCACCCCTCCACTTT
TRBV7-8	.	TRBJ2-5	TRBD2	CASSLGLEQETQYF	TGTGCCAGCAGCTTGGGACTAGAGCAAGAGACCCAGTACTTC
TRBV5-5	.	TRBJ2-7	TRBD2	CASSSGGTRIHEQYF	TGTGCCAGCAGCTCCGGGGGGACCCGGATCCACGAGCAGTACTTC
TRBV19	.	TRBJ2-7	.	CASSIRGSSYEQYF	TGTGCCAGTAGTATAAGGGGGAGCTCCTACGAGCAGTACTTC
TRBV5-1	few	TRBJ1-2	TRBD1	CASSSDRGNYGYTF	TGCGCCAGCAGCTCGGACAGGGGGAACTATGGCTACACCTTC
TRBV6-5	.	TRBJ1-6	.	CASRPQGGNSPLHF	TGTGCCAGCAGGCCACAGGGAGGGAATTCACCCCTCCACTTT
TRBV7-8	few	TRBJ1-5	.	CASSLARQRVNQPQHF	TGTGCCAGCAGCTTAGCACGGCAGAGGGTCAATCAGCCCCAGCATTTT
TRBV28	.	TRBJ1-3	TRBD1	CASRWDRGLPGNTIYF	TGTGCCAGCAGATGGGACAGGGGGCTTCCTGGAAACACCATATATTTT
TRBV27	.	TRBJ1-6	.	CASSLLSSSPLHF	TGTGCCAGCAGTTTACTATCGAGTTCACCCCTCCACTTT
TRBV5-1	.	TRBJ1-1	.	CASSLIQGGTEAFF	TGCGCCAGCAGCTTAATACAGGGCGGCACTGAAGCTTTCTTT
TRBV5-1	.	TRBJ1-2	TRBD1	CASSLGTGTFYGYTF	TGCGCCAGCAGTTTGGGGACAGGAACCTTCTATGGCTACACCTTC
TRBV7-9	few	TRBJ2-6	TRBD1	CASTPTGGSGANVLTF	TGTGCCAGCACCCCCACAGGGGGATCTGGGGCCAACGTCCTGACTTTC
TRBV5-1	.	TRBJ2-2	.	CASSTGGDTGELFF	TGCGCCAGCAGTACGGGGGGCGACACCGGGGAGCTGTTTTTT
TRBV12-5	.	TRBJ1-1	.	CASALTGLGSEAFF	TGTGCTAGTGCTCTTACAGGGCTTGGCTCTGAAGCTTTCTTT
TRBV27	.	TRBJ1-1	.	CASSRNPGGNTEAFF	TGTGCCAGCAGTAGAAACCCAGGAGGAAACACTGAAGCTTTCTTT
TRBV4-2	.	TRBJ1-2	.	CASSQDRGDYGYTF	TGTGCCAGCAGCCAAGATCGGGGTGATTATGGCTACACCTTC
TRBV4-1	few	TRBJ1-5	.	CASSQGGVYSNQPQHF	TGCGCCAGCAGCCAAGGTGGAGTCTATAGCAATCAGCCCCAGCATTTT
TRBV5-1	.	TRBJ1-3	.	CASSLVPQGSGNTIYF	TGCGCCAGCAGCTTGGTTCCCCAGGGGTCAGGAAACACCATATATTTT
TRBV10-3	.	TRBJ2-1	TRBD1	CAISGSGTGLYNEQFF	TGTGCCATCAGTGGGTCCGGGACAGGGCTCTACAATGAGCAGTTCTTC
TRBV27	.	TRBJ1-4	.	CASRPRGNTNEKLFF	TGTGCCAGCCGTCCTAGGGGAAATACTAATGAAAAACTGTTTTTT
TRBV14	.	TRBJ1-3	.	CASSRLTGIRNTIYF	TGTGCCAGCAGCCGCCTAACCGGGATTCGAAACACCATATATTTT
TRBV11-2	.	TRBJ2-5	TRBD2	CASSLGLGRAQYF	TGTGCCAGCAGCTTAGGGCTAGGGAGGGCCCAGTACTTC
TRBV7-2	.	TRBJ2-7	.	CASSLVPDGSYEQYF	TGTGCCAGCAGCTTAGTACCAGACGGGTCCTACGAGCAGTACTTC
TRBV6-5	.	TRBJ1-1	TRBD1	CASTPSDRATEAFF	TGTGCCAGCACCCCTTCGGACAGGGCCACTGAAGCTTTCTTT
TRBV7-9	few	TRBJ1-4	.	CASSSGFDEKLFF	TGTGCCAGCAGCTCGGGGTTCGATGAAAAACTGTTTTTT
TRBV19	.	TRBJ1-2	.	CASSITRAAGNYGYTF	TGTGCCAGTAGTATAACAAGGGCTGCGGGTAACTATGGCTACACCTTC
TRBV7-9	.	TRBJ1-2	.	CASSRDTERGYTF	TGTGCCAGCAGCCGGGACACGGAGAGGGGCTACACCTTC
TRBV9	.	TRBJ2-3	.	CASSGPMLTGTSTDTQYF	TGTGCCAGCAGCGGGCCCATGTTGACAGGGACTAGCACAGATACGCAGTATTTT
TRBV18	once	TRBJ1-2	.	CASSPSDGYTF	TGTGCCAGCTCACCCTCAGATGGCTACACCTTC
TRBV7-3	.	TRBJ2-1	TRBD1	CASSATGGAGNEQFF	TGTGCCAGCAGCGCCACAGGGGGCGCGGGAAATGAGCAGTTCTTC
TRBV19	.	TRBJ2-6	.	CASRRGSGANVLTF	TGTGCCAGTAGAAGGGGCTCTGGGGCCAACGTCCTGACTTTC
TRBV5-3	.	TRBJ2-1	TRBD1	CARSKGQGANNEQFF	TGTGCCAGAAGCAAGGGACAGGGCGCTAACAATGAGCAGTTCTTC
TRBV5-1	.	TRBJ2-5	.	CASSLNLEETQYF	TGCGCCAGCAGCCTCAACTTAGAGGAGACCCAGTACTTC
TRBV30	.	TRBJ1-1	.	CAWRGRRARDTEAFF	TGTGCCTGGAGGGGGAGGAGGGCGAGGGACACTGAAGCTTTCTTT
TRBV7-8	.	TRBJ2-5	TRBD1	CASSLGQQETQYF	TGTGCCAGCAGCCTGGGACAGCAAGAGACCCAGTACTTC
TRBV6-5	.	TRBJ1-2	.	CASRLQKNYGYTF	TGTGCCAGCAGGTTACAGAAAAACTATGGCTACACCTTC
TRBV4-3	.	TRBJ1-2	TRBD1	CASSQELLDRGYGYTF	TGCGCCAGCAGCCAAGAGTTGTTAGACAGGGGGTATGGCTACACCTTC
TRBV28	few	TRBJ1-1	.	CASSLGQLNTEAFF	TGTGCCAGCAGTTTAGGGCAGTTGAACACTGAAGCTTTCTTT
TRBV4-1	.	TRBJ2-1	.	CASSHGTPAQSYNEQFF	TGCGCCAGCAGCCACGGGACACCTGCCCAATCCTACAATGAGCAGTTCTTC
TRBV9	.	TRBJ1-1	.	CASSVAEGRTEAFF	TGTGCCAGCAGCGTAGCGGAGGGGCGGACTGAAGCTTTCTTT
TRBV19	.	TRBJ1-6	.	CASSIAPSSYNSPLHF	TGTGCCAGTAGTATCGCCCCCAGCTCCTATAATTCACCCCTCCACTTT
TRBV19	.	TRBJ2-2	.	CASSILVLRADTGELFF	TGTGCCAGTAGTATCTTAGTTCTCAGGGCCGACACCGGGGAGCTGTTTTTT
TRBV2	.	TRBJ1-1	TRBD1	CASTHRDRGMNTEAFF	TGTGCCAGCACCCATAGGGACAGGGGAATGAACACTGAAGCTTTCTTT
TRBV27	.	TRBJ2-2	.	CASRNYRMNTGELFF	TGTGCCAGCAGGAATTACAGGATGAACACCGGGGAGCTGTTTTTT
TRBV19	.	TRBJ1-2	.	CASRNNLGTSYYGYTF	TGTGCCAGTAGGAATAACCTCGGGACATCCTACTATGGCTACACCTTC
TRBV9	.	TRBJ1-1	.	CASSTQTGINTEAFF	TGTGCCAGCAGCACCCAAACAGGGATTAACACTGAAGCTTTCTTT
TRBV2	.	TRBJ2-3	.	CASSEGQGDTDTQYF	TGTGCCAGCAGTGAAGGGCAGGGCGACACAGATACGCAGTATTTT
TRBV15	.	TRBJ1-1	TRBD1	CATSRDPGGATEAFF	TGTGCCACCAGCAGAGACCCAGGGGGCGCCACTGAAGCTTTCTTT
TRBV6-6	.	TRBJ1-2	.	CASSSRQVNYGYTF	TGTGCCAGCAGTTCCAGACAGGTTAACTATGGCTACACCTTC
TRBV5-6	.	TRBJ2-3	TRBD2	CASSLVQLAGMRTDTQYF	TGTGCCAGCAGCTTGGTTCAGCTAGCGGGGATGCGCACAGATACGCAGTATTTT